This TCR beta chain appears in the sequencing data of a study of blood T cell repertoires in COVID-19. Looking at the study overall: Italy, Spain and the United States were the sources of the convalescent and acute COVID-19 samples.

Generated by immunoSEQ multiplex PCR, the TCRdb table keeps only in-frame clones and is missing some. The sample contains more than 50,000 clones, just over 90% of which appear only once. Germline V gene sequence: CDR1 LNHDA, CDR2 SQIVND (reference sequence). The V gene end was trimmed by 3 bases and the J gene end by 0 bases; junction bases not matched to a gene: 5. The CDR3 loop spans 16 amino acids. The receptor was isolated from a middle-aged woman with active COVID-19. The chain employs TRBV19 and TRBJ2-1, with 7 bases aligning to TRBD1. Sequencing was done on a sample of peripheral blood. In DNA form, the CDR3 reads TGTGCCAGTAGTATCTATGGGACAGCCTCCTACAATGAGCAGTTCTTC. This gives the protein CASSIYGTASYNEQFF.